The source of this TCR beta chain is a study of T cells in tumors after PD-1 blockade. Some clones are missing from TCRdb's copy, which holds only in-frame ones; the method was immunoSEQ multiplex PCR. The sample has about 35,000 clones; approximately 78% are singletons. The CDR3 covers 12 residues. Germline V gives CDR1 SGHKS, CDR2 YYEKEE (reference sequence). V lost 5 bases, J lost 4 bases, and 9 bases lay in between. This receptor was taken from a human donor with basal cell carcinoma. Sequencing used PBMCs, obtained before anti-PD-1 treatment. The rearrangement uses TRBV5-5 and TRBJ2-5; D is ambiguous. The CDR3 DNA sequence: TGTGCCAGCAGGGGGTTTGGAGAGACCCAGTACTTC. Its protein product is CASRGFGETQYF.